A single sample is the source of the 15 T cell receptor beta chains below, sequenced in a study of tumor-infiltrating lymphocytes in primary liver carcinoma. Co-extraction yielded RNA and DNA from around 20-30 mg of unsorted bulk tissue. Making TCR beta cDNA involved approximately 520 ng total RNA and a constant-region primer. Each TCR beta library was derived from three nested multiplex PCR rounds that employed slightly modified ARM-PCR. The opening two PCR rounds, 10 cycles each, paired TRBV1-TRBV30 forward primers with a C-beta reverse primer. TCRdb redid the calling of the multiplex PCR reads with MiXCR, one entry per CDR3 protein. Of about 100,000 distinct CDR3 sequences in the sample, 55% to 80% were seen once. Input material: liver tumor tissue from sampling region 2. The subset is: tumor region T2, inferior pole. These receptors all come from a woman in her sixties with primary liver carcinoma and hepatitis B virus infection.

In the case of this clonotype: This sequence may be a read error, since a much larger clone differs from it by one base. The rearrangement uses TRBV5-6 and TRBJ1-2; TRBD1 agrees at 11 bases. The V gene's germline CDR1 is SGHDT and CDR2 YYEEEE. There are 15 residues in the CDR3. CDR3 region: CAISPDRGLGYGYTF. The CDR3, as DNA: TGTGCCATCAGCCCGGACAGGGGGCTCGGCTATGGCTACACCTTC.

This chain uses TRBV7-9 with TRBJ2-1; the match to TRBD2 covers 9 bases. There are 15 residues in the CDR3. Germline V gene data show CDR1 as SEHNR and CDR2 as FQNEAQ (reference sequence). The trim removed 4 bases at V and 3 bases at J, leaving 4 bases unmatched. The DNA for the CDR3 is TGTGCCAGCAGCTCCGGGACTAGCAGCTACAATGAGCAGTTCTTC. Protein sequence: CASSSGTSSYNEQFF.

Of note for this clonotype: It is likely a read error, because the conserved phenylalanine at the end of the CDR3 is missing. The V call is TRBV11-3, the J call TRBJ2-1; D remains ambiguous. The CDR3 runs 17 residues. V dropped 1 base and J dropped 1 base, with 14 bases sitting between them. Germline CDR1 SGHNT, CDR2 YENEEA. The CDR3 loop reads CASSLGPRSFSYNEQFS. As DNA, the CDR3 is TGTGCCAGCAGCTTAGGCCCCAGGAGTTTTTCCTACAATGAGCAGTTCTCC.

This clonotype appeared many times. This rearrangement joins TRBV6-5 to TRBJ2-3, with 8 bases matching TRBD2. This CDR3 region has 15 residues. Per the germline V gene, CDR1 is MNHEY and CDR2 is SVGAGI. J was trimmed by 6 bases and V by 0 bases; bases with no gene match: 5. The CDR3 sequence is CASSYSPGGPDTQYF. The CDR3 DNA is TGTGCCAGCAGTTACTCGCCGGGAGGGCCGGATACGCAGTATTTT.

The table lists this clonotype with a few counts. The DNA of the CDR3 is TGTGCCAGCAGTTCACCGGGACAGGCGATTACTGGGGCCAACGTCCTGACTTTC. It yields the protein CASSSPGQAITGANVLTF. This rearrangement joins TRBV28 to TRBJ2-6; the match to TRBD1 covers 8 bases. The CDR3 has 18 residues. V shed 4 bases, J shed 2 bases, and the junction held 10 bases outside the gene matches. CDR1 and CDR2 (germline): MDHEN, SYDVKM.

As concerns this clonotype: One end of the junction does not line up with germline, which may come from a read error. The chain carries TRBV12-3 or TRBV12-4 and TRBJ2-2, with a tentative D call TRBD1 (6 bases). The CDR3 runs to 15 residues. The CDR3 loop reads CASRRDKTNTGELFF. DNA for the CDR3: TGTGCCAGCAGACGGGACAAGACGAACACCGGGGAGCTGTTCTTT.

In regard to this clonotype: The conserved closing phenylalanine or tryptophan is absent in this CDR3, likely reflecting a read error. The CDR3 is CVSSLFAGEETQYL. CDR3 nucleotide sequence: TGTGTCAGCAGCTTATTTGCGGGCGAAGAGACCCAGTACTTA. The gene calls are TRBV11-2 and TRBJ2-5, with D perhaps TRBD2 (5 bases). The CDR3 spans 14 residues. The germline gives CDR1 SGHAT, CDR2 FQNNGV.

The V call is TRBV11-2, the J call TRBJ1-6; TRBD1 agrees at 7 bases. From germline, CDR1 is SGHAT and CDR2 FQNNGV. This CDR3 region has 14 residues. V was pared by 5 bases and J by 8 bases, with 6 bases of the junction left unmatched. Here the CDR3 DNA reads TGTGCCAGCAGCCGGACAGGAGGCTATTCACCCCTCCACTTT. This translates into CASSRTGGYSPLHF.

Comments on this clonotype: One end of the junction is discordant with germline, which a read error may explain. The chain employs TRBV30 and TRBJ2-5, with D possibly being TRBD1 (6 bases). The CDR3 has 13 residues. Germline V gene sequence: CDR1 GTSNPN, CDR2 SVGIG (reference sequence). The CDR3 loop is CAWDGTWEESQYF. The DNA of the CDR3 is TGTGCCTGGGACGGGACATGGGAAGAGAGCCAGTACTTC.

With respect to this clonotype: A much larger clone sits a single nucleotide away, making a read error possible. J is TRBJ1-5 and V is TRBV6-1; D uncertain. The V gene's germline CDR1 is MNHNS and CDR2 SASEGT. The CDR3 has 12 residues. CDR3 region: CASRQSNQLQHF. Written as DNA, the CDR3 is TGTGCCAGCCGGCAAAGCAATCAGCTCCAGCATTTT.

This clonotype was seen ten or more times. The rearrangement joins TRBV6-5 to TRBJ2-1; TRBD2 aligns across 8 bases. The CDR3 length is 14 residues. The germline CDR1 and CDR2 sequences are MNHEY and SVGAGI. V lost 8 bases and J lost 2; bases outside the gene matches: 5. As DNA, the CDR3 is TGTGCCAGCTCCGGGAGGGCCGCCTACAATGAGCAGTTCTTC. This gives the protein CASSGRAAYNEQFF.

On this clonotype: Compared with germline, one end of the junction differs, possibly owing to a read error. This chain connects TRBV5-6 to TRBJ2-7; D gene unclear. The CDR3 loop spans 11 amino acids. Germline V gene lookup returns CDR1 SGHDT and CDR2 YYEEEE. The CDR3 DNA is TGTGCCGGCAGCGCTGCTTACGAGCAGTACTTC. Its protein is CAGSAAYEQYF.

Note on this clonotype: One junction end does not reproduce the germline sequence, and a read error may be involved. V and J are TRBV6-5 and TRBJ2-1; tentatively, D is TRBD2 (7 bases). The CDR3 loop spans 13 amino acids. Germline V gene data show CDR1 as MNHEY and CDR2 as SVGAGI. Here the CDR3 reads CGSQRGGTNEQFF. The DNA for the CDR3 is TGTGGCAGCCAAAGGGGGGGGACTAATGAGCAGTTCTTC.

The chain recombines TRBV7-9 with TRBJ2-3, with 7 nucleotides matching TRBD2. V dropped 2 bases and J dropped 10; count of bases not matched to a gene: 3. The CDR3 totals 12 residues. CDR1 SEHNR and CDR2 FQNEAQ come from the germline V gene (reference sequence). This chain's CDR3 is CASSLREDSQYF. CDR3 sequence (DNA): TGTGCCAGCAGCTTACGGGAGGATTCGCAGTATTTT.

Here the CDR3 DNA reads TGTGCCAGCAGCCTCGGGACACCGGGGGGGTTCAATGACCACACCTTC. It translates to CASSLGTPGGFNDHTF. This chain links TRBV11-2 with TRBJ1-2; maybe TRBD1 (6 bases). CDR3 length: 16 amino acids. Deletions cut 5 bases from V and 12 bases from J, with 28 bases between. Germline V CDR1 and CDR2: SGHAT, FQNNGV.